These 10 T cell receptor beta chains originate from one sample sequenced in a study of blood T cell repertoires in COVID-19. Sequencing used immunoSEQ multiplex PCR; TCRdb keeps in-frame clones, though not all of them. The repertoire includes about 120,000 clones, roughly 79% of them detected once, and 16% sits in the top ten. Sequencing was performed on peripheral blood. These receptors were taken from an elderly woman with active or convalescent COVID-19.

In DNA, the CDR3 is TGTGCCAGCAGCTTCGGGCTAGCGGACACAGATACGCAGTATTTT. Translating it yields CASSFGLADTDTQYF. This chain connects TRBV5-4 to TRBJ2-3, with TRBD2 identical over 7 bases. Germline CDR1 SGHNT, CDR2 YYREEE (reference sequence). CDR3 length: 15 amino acids. V was pared by 2 bases and J by 2 bases, with 5 bases of the junction left unmatched.

The chain employs TRBV5-4 and TRBJ2-1; TRBD2 aligns across 10 bases. This CDR3 spans 15 amino acids. Germline V gives CDR1 SGHNT, CDR2 YYREEE (reference sequence). Unmatched junction bases numbered 5, after V lost 0 bases and J lost 8 bases. In DNA, the CDR3 is TGTGCCAGCAGCTTGGAGGGACTAGCGACGGATGAGCAGTTCTTC. It translates to CASSLEGLATDEQFF. Based on the CDR3 plus reference TRBV5-4 and TRBJ2-1, the full variable domain is ETGVTQSPTHLIKTRGQQVTLRCSSQSGHNTVSWYQQALGQGPQFIFQYYREEENGRGNFPPRFSGLQFPNYSSELNVNALELDDSALYLCASSLEGLATDEQFFGPGTRLTVL.

This sequence joins TRBV9 and TRBJ2-1; TRBD2 agrees at 8 bases. CDR1 and CDR2 (germline): SGDLS, YYNGEE. CDR3 length: 16 residues. The V and J ends lost 4 bases and 4 bases, in that order; junction bases with no gene match: 10. Here the CDR3 reads CASSPLGIAGYNEQFF. Written as DNA, the CDR3 is TGTGCCAGCAGCCCGTTGGGGATAGCGGGGTACAATGAGCAGTTCTTC.

The CDR3 loop reads CASRQARVGGTEAFF. CDR3 DNA sequence: TGTGCCAGCCGACAGGCGAGGGTTGGAGGCACTGAAGCTTTCTTT. This chain joins TRBV19 and TRBJ1-1; possibly TRBD1 for D (6 bases). The CDR3 is 15 amino acids. Between the trimmed V and J ends, which lost 9 bases and 4 bases, there was a span of 21 bases. Germline V gene data show CDR1 as LNHDA and CDR2 as SQIVND (reference sequence).

The J gene is TRBJ1-4, the V gene TRBV5-6; TRBD1 is a possible D gene (5 bases). The CDR3 is 17 amino acids. The ends were cut back, 0 bases at V and 7 bases at J, with 19 bases in the middle. CDR1 and CDR2 (germline): SGHDT, YYEEEE. The CDR3 nucleotides are TGTGCCAGCAGCTTGGGGCCCCCGGGACTCGGGGGTGAAAAACTGTTTTTT. Protein: CASSLGPPGLGGEKLFF.

The gene calls are TRBV2 and TRBJ1-4, with D possibly TRBD1 on 5 matching bases. Per the germline V gene, CDR1 is SNHLY and CDR2 is FYNNEI. The CDR3 extends over 14 amino acids. Between the trimmed V and J ends, which lost 5 bases and 3 bases, there was a span of 10 bases. Here the CDR3 DNA reads TGTGCCAGCAGTACACAGGCGGCTAATGAAAAACTGTTTTTT. Its translation is CASSTQAANEKLFF.

This chain connects TRBV7-6 to TRBJ2-7; weak D call: TRBD2 (5 bases). In germline, CDR1 is SGHVS, CDR2 FNYEAQ. This CDR3 has 15 amino acids. Trimming shortened V by 5 bases and J by 2 bases, and 16 bases separated the two germline ends. The CDR3 DNA sequence: TGTGCCAGCAGCCACCGTGCGGGCCACGCCTACGAGCAGTACTTC. Its translation: CASSHRAGHAYEQYF.

The chain carries TRBV23-1 and TRBJ1-1; possible D gene TRBD1, 6 bases. TRBV23-1 is placed among ORFs of uncertain function. Trimming cost V 2 bases and J 1 base, with 23 bases left between them. The CDR3 spans 19 residues. The CDR3 DNA reads TGCGCCAGCAGTCAACCGAACGATATACCCCGGACAGAGAACACTGAAGCTTTCTTT. It translates to CASSQPNDIPRTENTEAFF.

The rearrangement links TRBV28 to TRBJ2-7; 10 bases match TRBD2. J lost 6 bases, V lost 6 bases, and 11 bases had no gene match. The length of the CDR3 is 15 residues. Germline CDR1 MDHEN, CDR2 SYDVKM. CDR3 nucleotides: TGTGCCAGCAGCACTAGCGGGAATTCCGTCTTCGAGCAGTACTTC. It specifies CASSTSGNSVFEQYF.

The chain employs TRBV18 and TRBJ2-1; 8 nucleotides match TRBD1. Germline lookup yields CDR1 KGHSH and CDR2 LQKENI. V dropped 2 bases and J dropped 7; count of bases not matched to a gene: 7. The CDR3 is made up of 15 amino acids. CDR3 protein: CASSPDRGYGNEQFF. The CDR3 coding sequence is TGTGCCAGCTCACCAGACAGGGGATACGGGAATGAGCAGTTCTTC.